This T cell receptor beta chain was recorded in a study of identical twins. V shed 5 bases and J shed 0 bases, with 17 bases lying between them. CDR3 size: 16 residues. The V gene's germline CDR1 is MNHEY and CDR2 SMNVEV (reference sequence). TCRdb ran MiXCR on the 5' RACE reads and lists one entry per CDR3 protein. The sample lists hundreds of thousands of distinct CDR3 sequences, around 6% occurring once. The sample holds many counts of this clonotype. This clonotype was sampled from a man aged 18-30 years in good health. The chain combines TRBV27 with TRBJ2-7; the D is unclear. The sample consisted of naive T cells sorted from blood. The CDR3 spells CASSPWRTTISYEQYF. CDR3 DNA sequence: TGTGCCAGCAGTCCCTGGCGAACCACTATCTCCTACGAGCAGTACTTC.